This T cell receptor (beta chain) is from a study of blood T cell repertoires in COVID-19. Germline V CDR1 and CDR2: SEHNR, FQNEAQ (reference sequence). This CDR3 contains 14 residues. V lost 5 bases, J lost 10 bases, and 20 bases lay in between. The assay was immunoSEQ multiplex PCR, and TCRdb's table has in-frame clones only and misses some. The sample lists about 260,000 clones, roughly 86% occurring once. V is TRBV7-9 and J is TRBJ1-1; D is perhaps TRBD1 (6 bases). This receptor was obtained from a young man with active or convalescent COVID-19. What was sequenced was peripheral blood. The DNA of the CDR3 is TGTGCCAGCAGCCGAAGGACTGCAGGGGTTGGAGCTTTCTTT. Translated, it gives CASSRRTAGVGAFF. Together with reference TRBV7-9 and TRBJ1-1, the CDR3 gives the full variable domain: DTGVSQNPRHKITKRGQNVTFRCDPISEHNRLYWYRQTLGQGPEFLTYFQNEAQLEKSRLLSDRFSAERPKGSFSTLEIQRTEQGDSAMYLCASSRRTAGVGAFFGQGTRLTVV.